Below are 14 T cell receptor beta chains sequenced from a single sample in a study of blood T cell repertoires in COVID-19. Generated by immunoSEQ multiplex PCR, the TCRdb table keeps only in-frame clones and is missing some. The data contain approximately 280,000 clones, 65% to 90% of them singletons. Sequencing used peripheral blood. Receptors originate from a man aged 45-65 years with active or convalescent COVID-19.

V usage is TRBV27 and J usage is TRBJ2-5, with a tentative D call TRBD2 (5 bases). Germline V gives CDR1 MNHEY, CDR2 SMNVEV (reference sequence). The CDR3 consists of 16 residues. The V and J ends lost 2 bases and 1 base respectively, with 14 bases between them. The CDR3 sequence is CASSLGRGNIQETQYF. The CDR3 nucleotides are TGTGCCAGCAGTTTAGGGCGAGGGAACATCCAAGAGACCCAGTACTTC.

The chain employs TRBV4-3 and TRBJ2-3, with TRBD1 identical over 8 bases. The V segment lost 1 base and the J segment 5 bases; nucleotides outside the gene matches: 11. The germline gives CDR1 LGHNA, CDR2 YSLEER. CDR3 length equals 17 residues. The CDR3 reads CASSQGVQGARGDTQYF. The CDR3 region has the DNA TGCGCCAGCAGCCAAGGAGTGCAGGGGGCGAGGGGAGATACGCAGTATTTT.

The CDR3 here is CASSDGTGVSYEQYF. For the CDR3, the DNA is TGTGCCAGCAGTGATGGGACAGGGGTCTCCTACGAGCAGTACTTC. V usage is TRBV25-1 and J usage is TRBJ2-7; 10 bases are shared with TRBD1. The V and J ends lost 3 bases and 0 bases, in that order; junction bases with no gene match: 2. The CDR3 loop spans 15 amino acids. Germline CDR1 and CDR2: MGHDK and SYGVNS.

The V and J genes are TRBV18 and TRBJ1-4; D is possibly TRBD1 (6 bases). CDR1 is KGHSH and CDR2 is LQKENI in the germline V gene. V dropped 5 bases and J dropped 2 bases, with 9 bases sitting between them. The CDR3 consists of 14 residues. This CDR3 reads CASSTGFTNEKLFF. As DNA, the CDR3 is TGTGCCAGCTCAACAGGGTTTACTAATGAAAAACTGTTTTTT.

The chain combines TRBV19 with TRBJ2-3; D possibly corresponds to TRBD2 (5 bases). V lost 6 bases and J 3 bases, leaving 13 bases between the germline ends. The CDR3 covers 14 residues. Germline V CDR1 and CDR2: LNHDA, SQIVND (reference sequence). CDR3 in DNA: TGTGCCAGTAGCAGAGACATAGCGACAGATACGCAGTATTTT. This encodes CASSRDIATDTQYF.

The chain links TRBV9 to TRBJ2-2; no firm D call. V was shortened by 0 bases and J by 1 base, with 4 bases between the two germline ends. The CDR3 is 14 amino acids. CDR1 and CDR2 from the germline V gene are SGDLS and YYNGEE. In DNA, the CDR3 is TGTGCCAGCAGCGTAGAGCGGAACACCGGGGAGCTGTTTTTT. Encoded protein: CASSVERNTGELFF. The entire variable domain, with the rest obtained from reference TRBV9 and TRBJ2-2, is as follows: DSGVTQTPKHLITATGQRVTLRCSPRSGDLSVYWYQQSLDQGLQFLIQYYNGEERAKGNILERFSAQQFPDLHSELNLSSLELGDSALYFCASSVERNTGELFFGEGSRLTVL.

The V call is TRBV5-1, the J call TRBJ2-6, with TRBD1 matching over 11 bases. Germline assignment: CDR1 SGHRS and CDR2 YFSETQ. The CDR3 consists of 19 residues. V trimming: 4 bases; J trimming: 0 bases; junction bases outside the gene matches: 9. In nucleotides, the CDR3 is TGCGCCAGCAGCGCCCGTGGGACAGGGGGATCCTCTGGGGCCAACGTCCTGACTTTC. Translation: CASSARGTGGSSGANVLTF.

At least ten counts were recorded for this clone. CDR3 sequence reads: CASSESTRLGTEAFF. The CDR3 nucleotides read TGCGCCAGCAGTGAGTCGACCCGACTGGGCACTGAAGCTTTCTTT. V and J are TRBV10-2 and TRBJ1-1; D remains ambiguous. CDR1 and CDR2 (germline): WSHSY, SAAADI. The CDR3 has 15 amino acids. Trimming shortened V by 0 bases and J by 4 bases, and 12 bases separated the two germline ends.

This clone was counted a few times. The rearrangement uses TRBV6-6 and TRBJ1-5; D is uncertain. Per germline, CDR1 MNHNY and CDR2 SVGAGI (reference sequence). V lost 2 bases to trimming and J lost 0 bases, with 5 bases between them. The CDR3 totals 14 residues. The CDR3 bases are TGTGCCAGCAGTTACACAGATAGCAATCAGCCCCAGCATTTT. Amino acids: CASSYTDSNQPQHF.

CDR3 loop: CASRGQNNQPQHF. In nucleotides, the CDR3 is TGTGCCAGCAGGGGACAGAACAATCAGCCCCAGCATTTT. The gene calls are TRBV2 and TRBJ1-5; 7 bases are shared with TRBD1. The CDR3 extends over 13 amino acids. V was pared by 6 bases and J by 3 bases, with 2 bases of the junction left unmatched. From germline, CDR1 is SNHLY and CDR2 FYNNEI.

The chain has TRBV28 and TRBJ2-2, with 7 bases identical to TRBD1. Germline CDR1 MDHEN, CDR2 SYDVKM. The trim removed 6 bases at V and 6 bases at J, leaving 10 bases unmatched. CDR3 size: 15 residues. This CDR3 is CASRSGTVRPGELFF. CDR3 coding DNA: TGTGCCAGCAGATCCGGGACAGTTAGACCCGGGGAGCTGTTTTTT.

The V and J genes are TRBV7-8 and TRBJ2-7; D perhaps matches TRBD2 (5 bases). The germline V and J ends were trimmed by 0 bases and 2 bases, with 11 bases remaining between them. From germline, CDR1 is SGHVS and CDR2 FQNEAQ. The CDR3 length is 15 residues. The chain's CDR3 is CASSLAPGTAYEQYF. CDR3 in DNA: TGTGCCAGCAGCTTAGCCCCGGGAACCGCCTACGAGCAGTACTTC. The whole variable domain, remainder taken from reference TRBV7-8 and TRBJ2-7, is GAGVSQSPRYKVAKRGQDVALRCDPISGHVSLFWYQQALGQGPEFLTYFQNEAQLDKSGLPSDRFFAERPEGSVSTLKIQRTQQEDSAVYLCASSLAPGTAYEQYFGPGTRLTVT.

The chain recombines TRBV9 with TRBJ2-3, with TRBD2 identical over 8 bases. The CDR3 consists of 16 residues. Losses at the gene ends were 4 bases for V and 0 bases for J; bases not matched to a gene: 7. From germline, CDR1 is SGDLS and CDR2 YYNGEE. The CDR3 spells CASSRGGRPSTDTQYF. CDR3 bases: TGTGCCAGCAGCCGGGGGGGCAGACCTAGCACAGATACGCAGTATTTT.

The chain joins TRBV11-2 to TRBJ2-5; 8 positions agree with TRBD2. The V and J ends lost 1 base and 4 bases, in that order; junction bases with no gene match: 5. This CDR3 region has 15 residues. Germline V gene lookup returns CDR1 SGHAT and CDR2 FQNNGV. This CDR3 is CASSLGSAGGETQYF. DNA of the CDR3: TGTGCCAGCAGCTTAGGTAGCGCGGGAGGAGAGACCCAGTACTTC. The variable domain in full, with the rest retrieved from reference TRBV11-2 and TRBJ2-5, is EAGVAQSPRYKIIEKRQSVAFWCNPISGHATLYWYQQILGQGPKLLIQFQNNGVVDDSQLPKDRFSAERLKGVDSTLKIQPAKLEDSAVYLCASSLGSAGGETQYFGPGTRLLVL.